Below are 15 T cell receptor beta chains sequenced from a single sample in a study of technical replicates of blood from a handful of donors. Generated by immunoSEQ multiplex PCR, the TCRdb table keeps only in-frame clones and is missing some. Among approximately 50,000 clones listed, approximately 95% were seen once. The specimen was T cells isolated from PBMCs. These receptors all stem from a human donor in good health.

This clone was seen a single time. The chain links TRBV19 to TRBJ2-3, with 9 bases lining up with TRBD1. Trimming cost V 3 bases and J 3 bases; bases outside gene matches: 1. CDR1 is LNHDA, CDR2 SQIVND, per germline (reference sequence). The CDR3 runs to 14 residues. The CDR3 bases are TGTGCCAGTAGTATGGACAGGGGAACAGATACGCAGTATTTT. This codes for CASSMDRGTDTQYF.

This CDR3 is CASSPSSYEQYF. DNA for the CDR3: TGCGCCAGCAGCCCCTCCTCCTACGAGCAGTACTTC. The V gene is TRBV5-1, the J gene TRBJ2-7; D is unclear. CDR1 is SGHRS and CDR2 is YFSETQ in the germline V gene. V lost 4 bases to trimming and J lost 0 bases, with 5 bases between them. There are 12 residues in the CDR3.

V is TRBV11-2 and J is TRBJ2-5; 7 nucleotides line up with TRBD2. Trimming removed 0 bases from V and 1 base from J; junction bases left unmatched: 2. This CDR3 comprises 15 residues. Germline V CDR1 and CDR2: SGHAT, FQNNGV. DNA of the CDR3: TGTGCCAGCAGCTTAGAGGCGGGAGCCCAAGAGACCCAGTACTTC. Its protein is CASSLEAGAQETQYF.

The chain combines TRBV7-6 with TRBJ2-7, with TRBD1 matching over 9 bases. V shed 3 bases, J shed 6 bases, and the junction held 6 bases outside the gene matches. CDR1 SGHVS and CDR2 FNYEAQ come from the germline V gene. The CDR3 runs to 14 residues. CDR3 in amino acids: CASSLGGTGSEQYF. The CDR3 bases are TGTGCCAGCAGCTTGGGGGGGACAGGGAGCGAGCAGTACTTC. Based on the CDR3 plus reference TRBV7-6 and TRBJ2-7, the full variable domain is GAGVSQSPRYKVTKRGQDVALRCDPISGHVSLYWYRQALGQGPEFLTYFNYEAQQDKSGLPNDRFSAERPEGSISTLTIQRTEQRDSAMYRCASSLGGTGSEQYFGPGTRLTVT.

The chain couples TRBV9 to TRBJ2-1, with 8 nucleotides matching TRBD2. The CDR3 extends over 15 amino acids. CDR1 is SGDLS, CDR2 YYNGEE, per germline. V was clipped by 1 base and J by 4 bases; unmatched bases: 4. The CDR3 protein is CASSVSGSKYNEQFF. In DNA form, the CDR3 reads TGTGCCAGCAGCGTAAGCGGGAGCAAGTACAATGAGCAGTTCTTC.

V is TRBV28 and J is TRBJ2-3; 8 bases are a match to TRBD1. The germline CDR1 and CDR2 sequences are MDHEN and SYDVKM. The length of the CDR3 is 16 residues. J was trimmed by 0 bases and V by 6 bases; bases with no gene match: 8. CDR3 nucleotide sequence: TGTGCCAGCAGAGATCCGGGACAGGCGAGCACAGATACGCAGTATTTT. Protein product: CASRDPGQASTDTQYF. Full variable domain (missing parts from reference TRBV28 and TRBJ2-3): DVKVTQSSRYLVKRTGEKVFLECVQDMDHENMFWYRQDPGLGLRLIYFSYDVKMKEKGDIPEGYSVSREKKERFSLILESASTNQTSMYLCASRDPGQASTDTQYFGPGTRLTVL.

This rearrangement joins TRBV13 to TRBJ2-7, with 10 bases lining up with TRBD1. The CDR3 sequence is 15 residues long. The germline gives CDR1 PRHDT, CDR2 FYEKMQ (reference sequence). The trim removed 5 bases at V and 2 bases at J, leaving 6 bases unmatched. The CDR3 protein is CASSGRDRGTYEQYF. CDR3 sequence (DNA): TGTGCCAGCAGCGGACGGGACAGGGGTACCTACGAGCAGTACTTC. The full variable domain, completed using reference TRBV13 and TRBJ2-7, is AAGVIQSPRHLIKEKRETATLKCYPIPRHDTVYWYQQGPGQDPQFLISFYEKMQSDKGSIPDRFSAQQFSDYHSELNMSSLELGDSALYFCASSGRDRGTYEQYFGPGTRLTVT.

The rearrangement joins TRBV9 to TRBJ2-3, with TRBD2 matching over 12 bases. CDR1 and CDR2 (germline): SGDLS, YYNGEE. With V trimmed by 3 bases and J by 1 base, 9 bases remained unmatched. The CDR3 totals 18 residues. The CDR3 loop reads CASSGETSGRIGTDTQYF. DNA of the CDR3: TGTGCCAGCAGCGGAGAGACTAGCGGGAGAATCGGCACAGATACGCAGTATTTT.

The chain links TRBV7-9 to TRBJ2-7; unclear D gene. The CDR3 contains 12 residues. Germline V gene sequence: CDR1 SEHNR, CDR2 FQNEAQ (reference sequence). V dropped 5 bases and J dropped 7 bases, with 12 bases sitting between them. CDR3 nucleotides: TGTGCCAGCAGCAATAGCTTTAAGGAGCAGTACTTC. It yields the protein CASSNSFKEQYF.

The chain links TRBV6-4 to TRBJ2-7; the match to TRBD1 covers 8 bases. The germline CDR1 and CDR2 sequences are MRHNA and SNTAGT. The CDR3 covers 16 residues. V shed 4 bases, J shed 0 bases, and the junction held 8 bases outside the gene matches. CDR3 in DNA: TGTGCCAGCAGTGTTTGGGGACAGGAGAGCTCCTACGAGCAGTACTTC. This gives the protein CASSVWGQESSYEQYF.

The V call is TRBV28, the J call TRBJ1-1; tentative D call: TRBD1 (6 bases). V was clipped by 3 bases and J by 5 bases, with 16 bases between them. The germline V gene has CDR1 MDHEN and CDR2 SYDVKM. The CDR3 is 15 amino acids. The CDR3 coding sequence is TGTGCCAGCAGTTTTTGGGGATTAGACAGGACTGAAGCTTTCTTT. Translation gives CASSFWGLDRTEAFF.

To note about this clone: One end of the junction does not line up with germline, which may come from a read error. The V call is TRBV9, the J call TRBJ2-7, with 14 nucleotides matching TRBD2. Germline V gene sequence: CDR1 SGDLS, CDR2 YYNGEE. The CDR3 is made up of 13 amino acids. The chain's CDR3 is CASSAGTSGSMDF. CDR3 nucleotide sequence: TGTGCCAGCAGCGCCGGGACTAGCGGGAGTATGGACTTC.

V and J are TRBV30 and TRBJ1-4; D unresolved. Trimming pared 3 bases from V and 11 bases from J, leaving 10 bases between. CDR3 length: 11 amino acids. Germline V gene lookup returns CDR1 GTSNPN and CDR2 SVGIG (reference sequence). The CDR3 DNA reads TGTGCCTGGAGCCACCCCCGGAAACTGTTTTTT. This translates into CAWSHPRKLFF.

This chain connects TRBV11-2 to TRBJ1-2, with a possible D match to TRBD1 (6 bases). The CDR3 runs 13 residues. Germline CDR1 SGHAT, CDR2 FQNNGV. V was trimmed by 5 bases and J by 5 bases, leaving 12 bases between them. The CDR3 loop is CASSPRTDYGYTF. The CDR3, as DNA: TGTGCCAGCAGCCCGAGGACAGATTATGGCTACACCTTC.

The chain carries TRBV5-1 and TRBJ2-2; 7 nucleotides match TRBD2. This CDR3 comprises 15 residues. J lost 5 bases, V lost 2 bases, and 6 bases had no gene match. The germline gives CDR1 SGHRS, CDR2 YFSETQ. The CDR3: CASSLLAKATGELFF. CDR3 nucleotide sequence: TGCGCCAGCAGCTTACTAGCGAAGGCGACCGGGGAGCTGTTTTTT.